This TCR beta chain stems from a study of blood T cell repertoires in COVID-19. Recruited during active infection, patients (from Seattle) were subsequently followed longitudinally. V was clipped by 0 bases and J by 3 bases, with 13 bases between them. CDR1 SGHRS and CDR2 YFSETQ come from the germline V gene. The CDR3 runs to 15 residues. The data were produced by immunoSEQ multiplex PCR, yet TCRdb's version contains in-frame clones alone and is incomplete. The data contain approximately 290,000 clones, about 80% of them singletons. Input material: peripheral blood. The receptor comes from a person aged 65 to 85 with COVID-19, enrolled during active disease. The chain has TRBV5-1 and TRBJ2-7, with no clear D. The CDR3 loop is CASSLDVARNYEQYF. The CDR3 nucleotides read TGCGCCAGCAGCTTGGACGTTGCCAGGAACTACGAGCAGTACTTC.